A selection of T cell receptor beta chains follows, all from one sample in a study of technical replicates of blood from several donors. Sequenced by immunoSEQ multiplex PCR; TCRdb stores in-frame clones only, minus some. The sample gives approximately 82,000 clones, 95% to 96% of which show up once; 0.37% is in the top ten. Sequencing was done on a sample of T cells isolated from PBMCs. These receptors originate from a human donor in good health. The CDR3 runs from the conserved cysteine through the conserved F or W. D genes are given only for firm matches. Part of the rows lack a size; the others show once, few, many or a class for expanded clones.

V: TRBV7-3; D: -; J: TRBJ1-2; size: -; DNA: TGTGCCAGCAGCCTCCGGTTTCTTGACTATGGCTACACCTTC; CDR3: CASSLRFLDYGYTF
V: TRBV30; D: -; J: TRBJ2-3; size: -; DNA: TGTGCCTGGAGTCACACAGTCACAGATACGCAGTATTTT; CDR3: CAWSHTVTDTQYF
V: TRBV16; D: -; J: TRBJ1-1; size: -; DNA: TGTGCCAGCAGCCAAGCCTCGGGAGGGGAGAACACTGAAGCTTTCTTT; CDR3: CASSQASGGENTEAFF
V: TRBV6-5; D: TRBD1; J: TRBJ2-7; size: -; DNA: TGTGCCAGCAGTTACGGGGGACAGGACTCCTACGAGCAGTACTTC; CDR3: CASSYGGQDSYEQYF
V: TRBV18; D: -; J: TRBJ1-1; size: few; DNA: TGTGCCAGCTCACCATCCGGGAACGATGAAGCTTTCTTT; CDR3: CASSPSGNDEAFF
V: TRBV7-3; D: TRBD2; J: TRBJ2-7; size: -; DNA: TGTGCCAGCAGCTTAACGTTCGCGGGAGGGCCCAACGAGCAGTACTTC; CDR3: CASSLTFAGGPNEQYF
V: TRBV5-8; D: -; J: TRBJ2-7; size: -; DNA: TGTGCCAGCAGCTTGGAGTCACAGTTCTACGAGCAGTACTTC; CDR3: CASSLESQFYEQYF
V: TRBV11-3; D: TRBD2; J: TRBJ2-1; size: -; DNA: TGTGCCAGCAGCTTTGGGCGGGAGTCTCAACACGAGCAGTTCTTC; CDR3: CASSFGRESQHEQFF
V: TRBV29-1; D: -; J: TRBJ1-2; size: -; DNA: TGCAGCGTTGAAGGGGACAAGGCCAACTATGGCTACACCTTC; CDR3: CSVEGDKANYGYTF
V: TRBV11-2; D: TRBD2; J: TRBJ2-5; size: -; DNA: TGTGCCAGCAGCCCGACGACTAGCGGGGACCAAGAGACCCAGTACTTC; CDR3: CASSPTTSGDQETQYF
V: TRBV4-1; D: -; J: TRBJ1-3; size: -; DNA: TGCGCCAGCAGTCCTAGCTCTGGAAACACCATATATTTT; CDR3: CASSPSSGNTIYF
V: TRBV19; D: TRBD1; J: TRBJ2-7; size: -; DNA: TGTGCCAGTAGCAACCAGGGACAGAGCTACGAGCAGTACTTC; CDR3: CASSNQGQSYEQYF
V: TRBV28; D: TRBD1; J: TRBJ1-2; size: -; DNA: TGTGCCAGCAGTTTCTTAGGGACAGTTTATGGCTACACCTTC; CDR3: CASSFLGTVYGYTF
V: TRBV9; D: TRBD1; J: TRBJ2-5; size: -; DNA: TGTGCCAGCAGCTACAGGGGCGGATACCAAGAGACCCAGTACTTC; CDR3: CASSYRGGYQETQYF
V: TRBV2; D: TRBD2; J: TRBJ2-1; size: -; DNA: TGTGCCAGCAGACCGGGACTAGCGGTTAATGAGCAGTTCTTC; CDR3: CASRPGLAVNEQFF
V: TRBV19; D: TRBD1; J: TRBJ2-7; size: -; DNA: TGTGCCAGTAGTATTCAGGGGGTTGGCGAGCAGTACTTC; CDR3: CASSIQGVGEQYF
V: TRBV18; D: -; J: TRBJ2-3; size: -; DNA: TGTGCCAGCTCACCACGGCGGCAGACTAGTACAGATACGCAGTATTTT; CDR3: CASSPRRQTSTDTQYF
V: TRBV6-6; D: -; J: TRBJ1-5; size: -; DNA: TGTGCCAGCACCTGGTCAAGCGGGAGCAATCAGCCCCAGCATTTT; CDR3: CASTWSSGSNQPQHF
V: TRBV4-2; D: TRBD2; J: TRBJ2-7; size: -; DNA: TGTGCCAGCAGCCAAGATCCGGGACTAGCGGGAGATAGAACCTACGAGCAGTACTTC; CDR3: CASSQDPGLAGDRTYEQYF
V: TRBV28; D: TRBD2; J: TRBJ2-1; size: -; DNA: TGTGCCAGCAGTTTAGGGACTAGTTCCCACAATGAGCAGTTCTTC; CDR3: CASSLGTSSHNEQFF
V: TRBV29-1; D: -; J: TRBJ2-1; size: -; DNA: TGCAGCGTTGAAGACAGGGGGGCATACAATGAGCAGTTCTTC; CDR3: CSVEDRGAYNEQFF
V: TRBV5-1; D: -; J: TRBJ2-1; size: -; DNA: TGCGCCAGCAGCTTGCTATTGACCGGAGGGGATGAGCAGTTCTTC; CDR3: CASSLLLTGGDEQFF
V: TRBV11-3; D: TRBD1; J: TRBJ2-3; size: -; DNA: TGTGCCAGCAGCTCACGACAGGGTCAAGATACGCAGTATTTT; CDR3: CASSSRQGQDTQYF
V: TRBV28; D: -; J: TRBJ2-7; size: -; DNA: TGTGCCAGCAGTTATAGATACTACGAGCAGTACTTC; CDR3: CASSYRYYEQYF
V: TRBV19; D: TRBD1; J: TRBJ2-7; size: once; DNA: TGTGCCAGTAGTTTGGCCCCGGGACAGACCTACGAGCAGTACTTC; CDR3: CASSLAPGQTYEQYF
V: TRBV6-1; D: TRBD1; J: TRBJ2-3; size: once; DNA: TGTGCCAGCAGTGAAAACAGGGGGCGAGATACGCAGTATTTT; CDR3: CASSENRGRDTQYF